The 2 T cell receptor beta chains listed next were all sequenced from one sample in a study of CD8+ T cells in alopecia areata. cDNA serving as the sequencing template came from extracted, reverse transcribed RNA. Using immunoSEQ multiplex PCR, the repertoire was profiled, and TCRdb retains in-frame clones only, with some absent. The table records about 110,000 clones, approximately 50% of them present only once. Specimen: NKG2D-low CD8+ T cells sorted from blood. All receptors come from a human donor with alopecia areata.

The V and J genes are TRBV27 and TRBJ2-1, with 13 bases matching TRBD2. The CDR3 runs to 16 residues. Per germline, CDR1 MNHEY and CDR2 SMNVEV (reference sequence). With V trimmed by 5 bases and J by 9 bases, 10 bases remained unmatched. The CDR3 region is CASSHPGLAGPLEQFF. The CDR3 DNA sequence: TGTGCCAGCAGTCACCCGGGACTAGCGGGACCTCTTGAGCAGTTCTTC.

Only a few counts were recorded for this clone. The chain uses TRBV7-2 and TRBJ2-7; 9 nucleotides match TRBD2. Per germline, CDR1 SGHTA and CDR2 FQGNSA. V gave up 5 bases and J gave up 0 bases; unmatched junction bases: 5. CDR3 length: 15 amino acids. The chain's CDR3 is CASSRVSGSSYEQYF. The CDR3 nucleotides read TGTGCCAGCAGCCGTGTTAGCGGGAGCTCCTACGAGCAGTACTTC.